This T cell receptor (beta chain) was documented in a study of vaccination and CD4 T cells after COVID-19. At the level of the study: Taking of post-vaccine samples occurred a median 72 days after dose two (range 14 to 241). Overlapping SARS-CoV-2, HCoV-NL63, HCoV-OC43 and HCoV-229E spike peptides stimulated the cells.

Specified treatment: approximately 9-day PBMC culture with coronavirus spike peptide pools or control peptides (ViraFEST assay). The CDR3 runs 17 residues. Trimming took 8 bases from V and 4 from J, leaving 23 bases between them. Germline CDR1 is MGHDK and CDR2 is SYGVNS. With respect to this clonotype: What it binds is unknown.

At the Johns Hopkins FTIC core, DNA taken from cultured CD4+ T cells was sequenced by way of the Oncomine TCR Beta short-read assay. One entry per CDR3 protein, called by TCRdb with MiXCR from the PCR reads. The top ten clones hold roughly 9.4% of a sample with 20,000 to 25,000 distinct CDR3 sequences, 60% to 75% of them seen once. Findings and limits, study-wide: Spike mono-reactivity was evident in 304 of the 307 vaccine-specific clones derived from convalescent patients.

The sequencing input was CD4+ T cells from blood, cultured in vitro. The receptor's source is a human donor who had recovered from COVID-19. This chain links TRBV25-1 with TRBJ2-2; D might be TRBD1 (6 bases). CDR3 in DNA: TGTGCCAGCCAGGCCATCCGGGACACCCGACCCACCGGGGAGCTGTTTTTT. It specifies CASQAIRDTRPTGELFF.